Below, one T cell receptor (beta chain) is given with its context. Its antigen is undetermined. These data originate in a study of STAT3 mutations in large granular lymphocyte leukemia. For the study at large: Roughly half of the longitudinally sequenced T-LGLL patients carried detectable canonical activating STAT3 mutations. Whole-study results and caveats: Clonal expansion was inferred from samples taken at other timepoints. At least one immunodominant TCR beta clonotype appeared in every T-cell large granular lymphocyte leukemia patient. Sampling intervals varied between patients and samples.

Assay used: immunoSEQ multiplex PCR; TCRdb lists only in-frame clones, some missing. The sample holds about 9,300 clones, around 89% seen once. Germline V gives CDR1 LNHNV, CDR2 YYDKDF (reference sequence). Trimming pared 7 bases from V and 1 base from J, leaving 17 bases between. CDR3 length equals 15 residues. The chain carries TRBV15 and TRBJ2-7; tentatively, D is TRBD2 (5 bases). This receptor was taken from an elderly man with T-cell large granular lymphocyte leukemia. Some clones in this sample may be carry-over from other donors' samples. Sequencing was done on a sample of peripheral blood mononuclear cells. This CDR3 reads CATKGVNGGSYEQYF. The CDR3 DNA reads TGTGCCACCAAGGGCGTTAACGGAGGTTCCTACGAGCAGTACTTC.